This TCR beta chain was obtained from a study of T-cell reconstitution after alpha-beta-depleted transplantation in children. TCRbeta library construction was performed incorporating unique molecular identifiers. Each CDR3 protein is one row after TCRdb ran MiXCR on the PCR reads. The sample holds about 610,000 distinct CDR3 sequences, about 11% seen once. V lost 2 bases to trimming and J lost 6 bases, with 11 bases between them. The CDR3 totals 14 residues. Germline loops: CDR1 SGHTA, CDR2 FQGNSA. Specimen: PBMCs from the stem cell graft donor, collected from the stem cell graft. This chain joins TRBV7-2 and TRBJ1-5; possible D gene TRBD1, 6 bases. The TCR comes from a human donor who donated a stem cell graft to a child with acute myeloid leukemia. The CDR3 is CASSLPGAGQPQHF. As DNA, the CDR3 is TGTGCCAGCAGCTTACCGGGGGCAGGTCAGCCCCAGCATTTT.